This T cell receptor (beta chain) was identified in a study of monozygotic twins with inflammatory bowel disease. Study-wide results and limits: No one strong IBD-associated signal or clonotype was supported. Healthy twins showed more clonotype sharing with others than IBD patients, especially patients with disease activity. The co-twins with IBD showed lower TCRbeta diversity (inverse Simpson) than their healthy siblings.

There are 14 residues in the CDR3. Looked up from germline, CDR1 is SGHRS and CDR2 is YFSETQ. Every TCR library used roughly 3,800 ng of total RNA. TCRdb reworked the 5' RACE reads into one entry per CDR3 protein, no DNA. This sample's table has fewer than 550,000 distinct CDR3 sequences. As concerns this clonotype: Its antigen is as yet unknown.

The specimen was blood. V usage is TRBV5-1 and J usage is TRBJ2-1. This sequence originates from a human donor with ulcerative colitis or Crohn's disease, or a healthy co-twin of an affected twin (not recorded which). CDR3: CASSSARGLGEQFF. The entire variable domain, with the rest obtained from reference TRBV5-1 and TRBJ2-1, is as follows: KAGVTQTPRYLIKTRGQQVTLSCSPISGHRSVSWYQQTPGQGLQFLFEYFSETQRNKGNFPGRFSGRQFSNSRSEMNVSTLELGDSALYLCASSSARGLGEQFFGPGTRLTVL.